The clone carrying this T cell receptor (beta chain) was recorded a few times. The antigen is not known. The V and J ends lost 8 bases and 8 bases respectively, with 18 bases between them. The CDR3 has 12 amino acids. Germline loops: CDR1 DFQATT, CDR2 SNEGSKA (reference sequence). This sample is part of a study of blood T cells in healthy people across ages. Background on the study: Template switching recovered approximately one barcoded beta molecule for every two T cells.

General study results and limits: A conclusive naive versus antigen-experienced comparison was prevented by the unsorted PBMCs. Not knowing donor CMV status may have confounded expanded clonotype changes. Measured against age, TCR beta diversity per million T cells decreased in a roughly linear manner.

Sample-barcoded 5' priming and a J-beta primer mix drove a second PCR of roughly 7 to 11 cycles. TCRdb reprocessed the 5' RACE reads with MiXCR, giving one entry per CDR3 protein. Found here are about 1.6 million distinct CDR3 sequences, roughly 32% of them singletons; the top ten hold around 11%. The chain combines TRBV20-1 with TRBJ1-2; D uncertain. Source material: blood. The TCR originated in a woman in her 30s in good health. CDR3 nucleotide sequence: TGCAGTACACAAAAAGGATCTGACGGCTACACCTTC. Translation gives CSTQKGSDGYTF.